The rows below give T cell receptor beta chains drawn from one sample of a study of shared clonotypes between healthy human individuals. Generated by immunoSEQ multiplex PCR, the TCRdb table keeps only in-frame clones and is missing some. The sample comprises around 2.1 million clones, around 95% of which are singletons, and 0.1% to 0.15% rests with the top ten. Sequencing was carried out using naive CD4+ T cells sorted from blood. These receptors all come from a man younger than 30 in good health. Each CDR3 is given with its conserved first and last residue. The order of the fields is V gene, J gene, CDR3 protein.

v_call: TRBV7-9; j_call: TRBJ2-7; cdr3_aa: CASSLGWDVPGEQYF
v_call: TRBV28; j_call: TRBJ2-7; cdr3_aa: CASSFPRTSGYEQYF
v_call: TRBV29-1; j_call: TRBJ1-4; cdr3_aa: CSVEDQGGRAGEKLFF
v_call: TRBV10-1; j_call: TRBJ2-3; cdr3_aa: CASSEGTSADSTDTQYF
v_call: TRBV2; j_call: TRBJ1-5; cdr3_aa: CASTGTGGQPQHF
v_call: TRBV27; j_call: TRBJ1-5; cdr3_aa: CASSLGAVNQPQHF
v_call: TRBV11-2; j_call: TRBJ1-2; cdr3_aa: CASSLAASIYGYTF
v_call: TRBV28; j_call: TRBJ1-6; cdr3_aa: CASKSGSYNSPLHF
v_call: TRBV28; j_call: TRBJ2-2; cdr3_aa: CASSRSTGELFF
v_call: TRBV4-1; j_call: TRBJ2-5; cdr3_aa: CASSHRFVQETQYF
v_call: TRBV9; j_call: TRBJ2-1; cdr3_aa: CASSVESASAYNEQFF
v_call: TRBV5-1; j_call: TRBJ2-3; cdr3_aa: CASSSVGGTDTQYF
v_call: TRBV7-2; j_call: TRBJ2-5; cdr3_aa: CASSSGFQETQYF
v_call: TRBV7-9; j_call: TRBJ1-4; cdr3_aa: CASSFQRPAATNEKLFF
v_call: TRBV6-5; j_call: TRBJ2-2; cdr3_aa: CASSSTLPGPLFF
v_call: TRBV5-1; j_call: TRBJ1-1; cdr3_aa: CASSLAELSTTEAFF
v_call: TRBV30; j_call: TRBJ1-1; cdr3_aa: CAWSVGTVLNTEAFF
v_call: TRBV10-3; j_call: TRBJ1-1; cdr3_aa: CAISRDRNTEAFF
v_call: TRBV4-1; j_call: TRBJ2-7; cdr3_aa: CASSPSGQSGYEQYF
v_call: TRBV7-8; j_call: TRBJ1-1; cdr3_aa: CASSWGTGGRSEAFF